This T cell receptor beta chain appears in the sequencing data of a study of CD8+ T cells in alopecia areata. PBMCs, the starting material, were the source of sorted CD4+ and CD8+ T cells. cDNA serving as the sequencing template came from extracted, reverse transcribed RNA. Data came from immunoSEQ multiplex PCR; TCRdb stores just in-frame clones and leaves some out. The table lists 150,000 to 200,000 clones, around 57% of them singletons. Germline V gene sequence: CDR1 SGHRS, CDR2 YFSETQ. CDR3 length: 14 residues. V dropped 6 bases and J dropped 6; count of bases not matched to a gene: 8. Specimen: CD4+ T cells sorted from blood. This TCR was recovered from a human donor in good health. The V gene is TRBV5-1, the J gene TRBJ2-4, with 8 nucleotides matching TRBD1. CDR3 coding DNA: TGCGCCAGCAACCCTACAGGGGGGAGAAACATTCAGTACTTC. It translates to CASNPTGGRNIQYF.